This TCR beta chain was sequenced in a study of siplizumab effects on memory and regulatory T cells. Regarding the study as a whole: Researchers did not confirm the suppressive function of proliferating Tregs from siplizumab cultures. With siplizumab, mappable alloreactive CD4+ clones averaged roughly 65% Treg-derived, versus roughly 25% in controls.

CDR1 is GTSNPN and CDR2 is SVGIG in the germline V gene (reference sequence). The CDR3 is 12 amino acids. V lost 3 bases and J 6 bases, leaving 11 bases between the germline ends. In each sample, about 10^5 TCR templates were assayed. Clones were sequenced by immunoSEQ multiplex PCR, and TCRdb holds only the in-frame ones, with some missing. The sample shows 90,000 to 130,000 clones, roughly 90% of them seen only once. In regard to this clone: Its antigen remains unidentified.

The sequence derives from a human donor in good health. The V call is TRBV30, the J call TRBJ1-1, with no clear D. Sequencing was performed on CD4+ T cells sorted from blood. DNA for the CDR3: TGTGCCTGGAGCGCTGGACGGGCTGAAGCTTTCTTT. Translated: CAWSAGRAEAFF.